These T cell receptor beta chains were read from a single sample in a study of graft-versus-host responses after intestinal transplantation. Using immunoSEQ multiplex PCR, the repertoire was profiled, and TCRdb retains in-frame clones only, with some absent. The sample consists of about 110,000 clones, around nine tenths of them appearing once. These receptors lack a known antigen. This material consisted of unstimulated CD4+ T cells sorted from spleen or lymph node cells, taken before transplant. The receptors were gathered from a human donor who was the organ donor for an intestinal transplant. CDR3s include the opening cysteine and the closing phenylalanine or tryptophan. D genes are given only for firm matches. Not all rows give a size; the values are once, few, many and, for expanded clones, a class.

j_call: TRBJ2-2
d_call: -
clone_size: -
v_call: TRBV5-1
cdr3_aa: CASSLGHGGELFF
cdr3_nt: TGCGCCAGCAGCTTAGGGCATGGCGGGGAGCTGTTTTTT

j_call: TRBJ2-5
d_call: -
clone_size: once
v_call: TRBV18
cdr3_aa: CASSPTGNSGTQYF
cdr3_nt: TGTGCCAGCTCACCAACCGGAAACTCGGGGACCCAGTACTTC

j_call: TRBJ1-2
d_call: TRBD1
clone_size: -
v_call: TRBV5-4
cdr3_aa: CASSRQGFFSYGYTF
cdr3_nt: TGTGCCAGCAGCCGACAGGGGTTTTTTAGCTATGGCTACACCTTC

j_call: TRBJ1-5
d_call: TRBD1
clone_size: -
v_call: TRBV6-5
cdr3_aa: CASSRDRSKNQPQHF
cdr3_nt: TGTGCCAGCAGTAGGGACAGGAGTAAGAATCAGCCCCAGCATTTT

j_call: TRBJ1-5
d_call: -
clone_size: -
v_call: TRBV6-1
cdr3_aa: CASRQGHNQPQHF
cdr3_nt: TGTGCCAGCAGGCAGGGCCACAATCAGCCCCAGCATTTT

j_call: TRBJ1-4
d_call: -
clone_size: few
v_call: TRBV6-1
cdr3_aa: CAGRRGLNEKLFF
cdr3_nt: TGTGCGGGACGGAGGGGCCTTAATGAAAAACTGTTTTTT

j_call: TRBJ2-5
d_call: TRBD1
clone_size: once
v_call: TRBV2
cdr3_aa: CASRGQGVTQYF
cdr3_nt: TGTGCCAGCCGGGGACAGGGGGTGACCCAGTACTTC

j_call: TRBJ2-7
d_call: TRBD2
clone_size: -
v_call: TRBV4-2
cdr3_aa: CASSPTGGGLAYTYEQYF
cdr3_nt: TGTGCCAGCAGCCCCACGGGGGGAGGACTAGCATATACCTACGAGCAGTACTTC

j_call: TRBJ1-2
d_call: -
clone_size: -
v_call: TRBV5-1
cdr3_aa: CASSLGSTLDGYTF
cdr3_nt: TGCGCCAGCAGCCTAGGGTCGACTCTAGATGGCTACACCTTC

j_call: TRBJ2-7
d_call: TRBD1
clone_size: -
v_call: TRBV7-9
cdr3_aa: CASSPDRGYEQYF
cdr3_nt: TGTGCCAGCTCTCCGGACAGGGGCTACGAGCAGTACTTC

j_call: TRBJ1-1
d_call: -
clone_size: -
v_call: TRBV5-4
cdr3_aa: CASSGKAVSATEAFF
cdr3_nt: TGTGCCAGCAGCGGAAAAGCGGTGTCAGCCACTGAAGCTTTCTTT

j_call: TRBJ2-1
d_call: -
clone_size: -
v_call: TRBV5-6
cdr3_aa: CASSRRGSYNEQFF
cdr3_nt: TGTGCCAGCAGCCGGCGGGGCTCCTACAATGAGCAGTTCTTC

j_call: TRBJ2-5
d_call: TRBD2
clone_size: once
v_call: TRBV9
cdr3_aa: CASSPSSGRALETQYF
cdr3_nt: TGTGCCAGCAGCCCGAGTAGCGGGAGGGCCTTGGAGACCCAGTACTTC

j_call: TRBJ2-7
d_call: TRBD1
clone_size: once
v_call: TRBV5-1
cdr3_aa: CASSLAAGGAIGDAYEQYF
cdr3_nt: TGCGCCAGCAGCTTGGCGGCAGGGGGCGCCATCGGGGACGCCTACGAGCAGTACTTC

j_call: TRBJ2-7
d_call: TRBD2
clone_size: once
v_call: TRBV6-5
cdr3_aa: CASSASGAAEQYF
cdr3_nt: TGTGCCAGCAGTGCCAGCGGGGCGGCCGAGCAGTACTTC

j_call: TRBJ1-4
d_call: -
clone_size: -
v_call: TRBV4-1
cdr3_aa: CASSQDWLGQINEKLFF
cdr3_nt: TGCGCCAGCAGCCAAGATTGGCTGGGGCAGATTAATGAAAAACTGTTTTTT

j_call: TRBJ1-2
d_call: -
clone_size: -
v_call: TRBV25-1
cdr3_aa: CASSECGGAGGNGYTF
cdr3_nt: TGTGCCAGCAGTGAATGCGGGGGGGCGGGGGGCAACGGCTACACCTTC

j_call: TRBJ1-6
d_call: -
clone_size: -
v_call: TRBV18
cdr3_aa: CASSPGTAHSGNSPLHF
cdr3_nt: TGTGCCAGCTCACCGGGGACGGCTCATTCGGGGAATTCACCCCTCCACTTT

j_call: TRBJ2-1
d_call: -
clone_size: -
v_call: TRBV7-9
cdr3_aa: CASSYRAITFSYNEQFF
cdr3_nt: TGTGCCAGCAGCTATCGGGCGATTACCTTCTCCTACAATGAGCAGTTCTTC

j_call: TRBJ2-7
d_call: -
clone_size: -
v_call: TRBV6-1
cdr3_aa: CASSGFVTGYYEQYF
cdr3_nt: TGTGCCAGCAGTGGGTTCGTGACAGGTTACTACGAGCAGTACTTC

j_call: TRBJ1-2
d_call: TRBD1
clone_size: once
v_call: TRBV27
cdr3_aa: CATGGRGYGYTF
cdr3_nt: TGTGCCACAGGGGGGCGAGGCTATGGCTACACCTTC

j_call: TRBJ2-3
d_call: -
clone_size: once
v_call: TRBV30
cdr3_aa: CAWRQENTDTQYF
cdr3_nt: TGTGCCTGGAGGCAGGAGAACACAGATACGCAGTATTTT

j_call: TRBJ1-2
d_call: TRBD1
clone_size: once
v_call: TRBV28
cdr3_aa: CASSLLGQSFYGYTF
cdr3_nt: TGTGCCAGCAGTTTGTTGGGACAGAGTTTTTATGGCTACACCTTC

j_call: TRBJ2-7
d_call: -
clone_size: -
v_call: TRBV28
cdr3_aa: CASSLSQGGDEQYF
cdr3_nt: TGTGCCAGCAGTTTAAGCCAGGGCGGCGACGAGCAGTACTTC

j_call: TRBJ2-5
d_call: TRBD1
clone_size: -
v_call: TRBV28
cdr3_aa: CASRRPGTGGQETQYF
cdr3_nt: TGTGCCAGCAGGCGTCCCGGGACAGGGGGCCAAGAGACCCAGTACTTC

j_call: TRBJ1-2
d_call: TRBD1
clone_size: once
v_call: TRBV19
cdr3_aa: CASSILWTGRDYGYTF
cdr3_nt: TGTGCCAGTAGTATCCTTTGGACAGGGAGAGACTATGGCTACACCTTC

j_call: TRBJ2-7
d_call: -
clone_size: -
v_call: TRBV6-5
cdr3_aa: CASSYSWGAYEQYF
cdr3_nt: TGTGCCAGCAGTTACTCATGGGGGGCCTACGAGCAGTACTTC

j_call: TRBJ1-1
d_call: TRBD1
clone_size: -
v_call: TRBV29-1
cdr3_aa: CSVASGGNTEAFF
cdr3_nt: TGCAGCGTTGCCTCAGGGGGCAACACTGAAGCTTTCTTT

j_call: TRBJ2-7
d_call: -
clone_size: -
v_call: TRBV25-1
cdr3_aa: CASSESPTYEQYF
cdr3_nt: TGTGCCAGCAGTGAATCCCCGACTTACGAGCAGTACTTC

j_call: TRBJ1-1
d_call: -
clone_size: -
v_call: TRBV7-9
cdr3_aa: CASSPGRMNTEAFF
cdr3_nt: TGTGCCAGCAGCCCGGGACGAATGAACACTGAAGCTTTCTTT

j_call: TRBJ1-3
d_call: -
clone_size: -
v_call: TRBV30
cdr3_aa: CAWSQTDPSGNTIYF
cdr3_nt: TGTGCCTGGAGCCAAACAGATCCGAGCGGAAACACCATATATTTT

j_call: TRBJ1-3
d_call: -
clone_size: -
v_call: TRBV6-5
cdr3_aa: CASSSGFGNTIYF
cdr3_nt: TGTGCCAGCAGTTCAGGGTTCGGAAACACCATATATTTT

j_call: TRBJ2-7
d_call: -
clone_size: once
v_call: TRBV29-1
cdr3_aa: CSVVGSRSLGEQYF
cdr3_nt: TGCAGCGTTGTCGGGTCTAGGAGTTTGGGGGAGCAGTACTTC

j_call: TRBJ2-1
d_call: -
clone_size: -
v_call: TRBV29-1
cdr3_aa: CSVERSSYNEQFF
cdr3_nt: TGCAGCGTTGAACGGAGCTCCTACAATGAGCAGTTCTTC

j_call: TRBJ1-4
d_call: -
clone_size: -
v_call: TRBV28
cdr3_aa: CASRLPGGNEKLFF
cdr3_nt: TGTGCCAGCAGACTTCCGGGCGGGAATGAAAAACTGTTTTTT

j_call: TRBJ2-7
d_call: -
clone_size: -
v_call: TRBV10-3
cdr3_aa: CAISESGSGWNEQYF
cdr3_nt: TGTGCCATCAGTGAGTCGGGGAGCGGGTGGAACGAGCAGTACTTC

j_call: TRBJ2-1
d_call: TRBD2
clone_size: -
v_call: TRBV28
cdr3_aa: CASRGSSGPYNEQFF
cdr3_nt: TGTGCCAGCAGGGGGTCTAGCGGACCCTACAATGAGCAGTTCTTC

j_call: TRBJ2-7
d_call: -
clone_size: -
v_call: TRBV18
cdr3_aa: CASSPSLGLAYEQYF
cdr3_nt: TGTGCCAGCTCACCAAGCCTTGGACTTGCCTACGAGCAGTACTTC